One and the same sample provided the 16 T cell receptor beta chains below, sequenced in a study of shared clonotypes between healthy human individuals. Measured with immunoSEQ multiplex PCR; TCRdb has only the in-frame clones, and not every one. The table shows 1.5 million to 1.9 million clones, with 98% occurring only once. Input material: naive CD4+ T cells sorted from blood. Subset denoted: CD45RA+ positively selected. These receptors were obtained from a man aged 25-45 years in good health.

The chain uses TRBV7-9 and TRBJ1-1, with D tentatively TRBD1 (5 bases). The CDR3 is made up of 15 amino acids. V was trimmed by 5 bases and J by 1 base, leaving 14 bases between them. Germline V CDR1 and CDR2: SEHNR, FQNEAQ (reference sequence). CDR3 sequence (DNA): TGTGCCAGCAGCCCCGGGACTACCAGGAACACTGAAGCTTTCTTT. Protein product: CASSPGTTRNTEAFF.

The chain links TRBV18 to TRBJ1-4, with D perhaps TRBD1 (5 bases). The ends were cut back, 4 bases at V and 3 bases at J, with 12 bases in the middle. The CDR3 runs to 15 residues. The germline V gene encodes CDR1 KGHSH and CDR2 LQKENI. The DNA of the CDR3 is TGTGCCAGCTCACGGGAGGGACCACCTAATGAAAAACTGTTTTTT. This encodes CASSREGPPNEKLFF.

The chain is built from TRBV29-1 and TRBJ1-5, with TRBD1 matching over 10 bases. Trimming cost V 0 bases and J 2 bases; bases outside gene matches: 4. The CDR3 consists of 16 residues. Germline loops: CDR1 SQVTM, CDR2 ANQGSEA. CDR3: CSVEEVGTGGNQPQHF. The DNA of the CDR3 is TGCAGCGTTGAAGAGGTAGGGACAGGGGGCAATCAGCCCCAGCATTTT. The full variable domain, with the rest looked up from reference TRBV29-1 and TRBJ1-5, is SAVISQKPSRDICQRGTSLTIQCQVDSQVTMMFWYRQQPGQSLTLIATANQGSEATYESGFVIDKFPISRPNLTFSTLTVSNMSPEDSSIYLCSVEEVGTGGNQPQHFGDGTRLSIL.

V gene TRBV6-1 combines with J gene TRBJ1-2; D unresolved. Germline loops: CDR1 MNHNS, CDR2 SASEGT. Trimming cost V 4 bases and J 13 bases, with 13 bases left between them. The length of the CDR3 is 11 residues. CDR3 DNA sequence: TGTGCCAGCAGTGGCAGAGGGAGGCTCACCTTC. Protein sequence: CASSGRGRLTF.

The rearrangement uses TRBV15 and TRBJ2-7; D not resolved. The V gene's germline CDR1 is LNHNV and CDR2 YYDKDF (reference sequence). V was shortened by 3 bases and J by 3 bases, with 12 bases between the two germline ends. The CDR3 extends over 14 amino acids. The CDR3 region is CATSRPDRGYEQYF. The CDR3 DNA follows: TGTGCCACCAGCAGGCCCGACCGAGGCTACGAGCAGTACTTC.

Concerning this clone itself: The same CDR3 is also encoded by other DNA sequences in this sample. The chain carries TRBV10-3 and TRBJ2-7; D is unresolved. CDR1 is ENHRY and CDR2 is SYGVKD in the germline V gene. This CDR3 is 13 amino acids long. With 0 bases removed from V and 2 bases from J, the gap between germline ends came to 5 bases. CDR3 sequence (DNA): TGTGCCATCAGTGAGTCATACCCCTACGAGCAGTACTTC. Translation gives CAISESYPYEQYF.

The genes are TRBV28 and TRBJ1-2, with D tentatively TRBD1 (6 bases). V was trimmed by 5 bases and J by 8 bases, leaving 15 bases between them. This CDR3 comprises 13 residues. The germline V gene has CDR1 MDHEN and CDR2 SYDVKM. The CDR3 DNA reads as TGTGCCAGCAGTATGACAGGCTCAAACGGCTACACCTTC. Protein product: CASSMTGSNGYTF.

V gene TRBV7-2 combines with J gene TRBJ1-3, with D unclear. Trimming took 5 bases from V and 4 from J, leaving 15 bases between them. This CDR3 has 15 residues. CDR1 is SGHTA, CDR2 FQGNSA, per germline. CDR3 sequence: CASSQTAVLGNTIYF. CDR3 coding DNA: TGTGCCAGCAGCCAGACGGCAGTATTAGGAAACACCATATATTTT.

The chain is built from TRBV5-1 and TRBJ1-1; weak D call: TRBD1 (5 bases). The germline V and J ends were trimmed by 0 bases and 6 bases, with 12 bases remaining between them. Germline values: CDR1 SGHRS, CDR2 YFSETQ. The CDR3 totals 14 residues. The CDR3 DNA reads as TGCGCCAGCAGCTTGGACAGGCGAAGCGCTGAAGCTTTCTTT. This gives the protein CASSLDRRSAEAFF.

This clone was picked up one time. V usage is TRBV5-1 and J usage is TRBJ2-4; the D gene could be TRBD1 or TRBD2 (5 bases each). Germline CDR1 is SGHRS and CDR2 is YFSETQ. CDR3 length: 13 amino acids. The V end was cut by 3 bases, the J end by 4 bases, with 8 bases between. CDR3 region: CASSWDGKNIQYF. CDR3 bases: TGCGCCAGCAGCTGGGACGGTAAAAACATTCAGTACTTC.

This chain joins TRBV15 and TRBJ2-7; D perhaps matches TRBD1 (5 bases). This CDR3 is 13 amino acids long. Germline lookup yields CDR1 LNHNV and CDR2 YYDKDF (reference sequence). V was trimmed by 2 bases and J by 5 bases, leaving 10 bases between them. CDR3 amino acids: CATSRLQGHEQYF. Here the CDR3 DNA reads TGTGCCACCAGCAGACTCCAGGGTCACGAGCAGTACTTC.

The chain uses TRBV27 and TRBJ1-2, with D possibly TRBD1 on 6 matching bases. The CDR3 loop spans 13 amino acids. V lost 6 bases, J lost 5 bases, and 13 bases lay in between. Germline-derived CDR1 and CDR2 are MNHEY and SMNVEV (reference sequence). CDR3 loop: CASSRTGSYGYTF. The CDR3 DNA follows: TGTGCCAGCAGCAGAACAGGGTCTTATGGCTACACCTTC.

V gene TRBV7-9 combines with J gene TRBJ2-7; D may be TRBD1 or TRBD2 (5 bases each). In germline, CDR1 is SEHNR, CDR2 FQNEAQ (reference sequence). This CDR3 is built from 14 residues. V was trimmed by 4 bases and J by 3 bases, leaving 13 bases between them. The CDR3 DNA reads as TGTGCCAGCAGCTGGGCCGGGGCAGACTACGAGCAGTACTTC. Its translation: CASSWAGADYEQYF.

V and J are TRBV9 and TRBJ2-5; perhaps TRBD2 as D (7 bases). Germline loops: CDR1 SGDLS, CDR2 YYNGEE. The CDR3 has 15 residues. With 4 bases removed from V and 5 bases from J, the gap between germline ends came to 18 bases. The chain's CDR3 is CASSTPSGGGETQYF. DNA for the CDR3: TGTGCCAGCAGCACCCCTAGCGGAGGGGGGGAGACCCAGTACTTC.

The rearrangement uses TRBV7-2 and TRBJ2-5; D is undetermined. CDR1 and CDR2 from the germline V gene are SGHTA and FQGNSA. CDR3 length: 14 residues. Trimming removed 5 bases from V and 1 base from J, with 11 bases in between. DNA for the CDR3: TGTGCCAGCAGCCCTCGGACCCCCCAAGAGACCCAGTACTTC. Translation gives CASSPRTPQETQYF. Drawing the rest from reference TRBV7-2 and TRBJ2-5, the complete variable domain is GAGVSQSPSNKVTEKGKDVELRCDPISGHTALYWYRQSLGQGLEFLIYFQGNSAPDKSGLPSDRFSAERTGGSVSTLTIQRTQQEDSAVYLCASSPRTPQETQYFGPGTRLLVL.

The J gene is TRBJ1-4, the V gene TRBV28; 7 bases are shared with TRBD1. The germline V gene has CDR1 MDHEN and CDR2 SYDVKM. After removal of 11 bases from V and 6 bases from J, the junction contained 3 bases not matched to a gene. This CDR3 contains 11 residues. The CDR3 protein is CALGGYEKLFF. The CDR3 coding sequence is TGTGCCCTAGGGGGCTATGAAAAACTGTTTTTT.